This TCR beta chain came from a study of cytomegalovirus exposure and HLA in healthy donors. Across the study: Around 86 million unique TCRs, all from HLA-typed donors, were included in an early release of the data. Findings of the study overall: The study assumed roughly uniform donor sequencing depth for presence/absence analyses.

Primers for the PCR totalled 60 Vbeta and 13 Jbeta. TCRdb's copy holds only in-frame clones and misses some; the assay was immunoSEQ multiplex PCR. The sample gives over 150,000 clones, around three quarters of which show up once; 1% is in the top ten. Germline V gene lookup returns CDR1 SGDLS and CDR2 YYNGEE. This CDR3 has 17 residues. Germline trimming cut 4 bases from V and 3 bases from J; bases unmatched to any gene: 8. Turning to this clone: The antigen is unknown.

The sequence was obtained from a woman aged 45-59 years in good health and CMV-seropositive. The chain employs TRBV9 and TRBJ2-3, with 13 positions matching TRBD2. The sequenced sample was PBMCs. For the CDR3, the DNA is TGTGCCAGCAGCCGGACTAGCGGGGGTTGGGAAACAGATACGCAGTATTTT. Its translation is CASSRTSGGWETDTQYF.